This T cell receptor (beta chain) is from a study of blood T cell repertoires in COVID-19. Participants in the exposed group had met a COVID-19 case in the 2 weeks before joining the study. TCRdb keeps only in-frame clones here, not all; method: immunoSEQ multiplex PCR. The sample includes over 200,000 clones, 88% of them seen just once. The CDR3 is 13 residues long. Germline CDR1 is SNHLY and CDR2 is FYNNEI. V lost 4 bases and J 4 bases, leaving 10 bases between the germline ends. The TCR sequence derives from a woman aged 30 to 39 who had been exposed to COVID-19. Sequenced: PBMCs or T cells enriched from blood (not recorded which). This rearrangement joins TRBV2 to TRBJ1-1, with no clear D. The CDR3 DNA is TGTGCCAGCAGTGCGCGGGGTCGCACTGAAGCTTTCTTT. Protein product: CASSARGRTEAFF.